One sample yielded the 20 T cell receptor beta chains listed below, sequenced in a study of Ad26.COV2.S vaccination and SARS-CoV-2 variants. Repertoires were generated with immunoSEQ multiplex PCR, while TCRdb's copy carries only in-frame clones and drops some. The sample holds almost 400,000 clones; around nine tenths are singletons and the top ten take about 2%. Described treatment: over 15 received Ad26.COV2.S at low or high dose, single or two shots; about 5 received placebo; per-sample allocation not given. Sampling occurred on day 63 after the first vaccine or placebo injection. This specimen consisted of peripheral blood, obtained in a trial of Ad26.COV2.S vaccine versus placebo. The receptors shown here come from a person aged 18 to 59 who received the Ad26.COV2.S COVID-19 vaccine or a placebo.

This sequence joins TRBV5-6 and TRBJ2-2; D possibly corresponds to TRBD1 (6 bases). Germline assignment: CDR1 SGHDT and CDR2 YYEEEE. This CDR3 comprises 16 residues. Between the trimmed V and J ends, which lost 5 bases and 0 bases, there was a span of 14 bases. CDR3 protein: CASRRTDPPNTGELFF. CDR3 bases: TGTGCCAGCAGGCGGACAGACCCCCCGAACACCGGGGAGCTGTTTTTT.

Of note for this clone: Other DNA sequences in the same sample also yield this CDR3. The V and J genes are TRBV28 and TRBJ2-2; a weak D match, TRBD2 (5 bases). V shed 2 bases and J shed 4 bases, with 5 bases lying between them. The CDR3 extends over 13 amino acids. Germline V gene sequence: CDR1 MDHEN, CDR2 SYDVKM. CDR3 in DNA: TGTGCCAGCAGTTTAGGAGGCACCGGGGAGCTGTTTTTT. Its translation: CASSLGGTGELFF.

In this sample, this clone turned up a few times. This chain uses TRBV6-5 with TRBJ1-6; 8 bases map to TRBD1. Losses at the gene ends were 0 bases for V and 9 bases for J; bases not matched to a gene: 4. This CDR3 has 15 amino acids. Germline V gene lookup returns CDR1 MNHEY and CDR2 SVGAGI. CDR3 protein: CASSYSGQGSSPLHF. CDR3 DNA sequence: TGTGCCAGCAGTTACTCCGGACAGGGAAGTTCACCCCTCCACTTT.

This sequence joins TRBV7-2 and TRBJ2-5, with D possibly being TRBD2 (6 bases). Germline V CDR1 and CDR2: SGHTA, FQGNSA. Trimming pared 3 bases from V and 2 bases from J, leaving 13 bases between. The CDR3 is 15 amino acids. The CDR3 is CASSLGLLKQETQYF. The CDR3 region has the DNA TGTGCCAGCAGCTTGGGACTCCTTAAACAAGAGACCCAGTACTTC.

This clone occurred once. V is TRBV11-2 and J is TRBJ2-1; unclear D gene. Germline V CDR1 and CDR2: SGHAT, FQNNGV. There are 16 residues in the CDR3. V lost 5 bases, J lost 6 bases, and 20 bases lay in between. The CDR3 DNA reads TGTGCCAGCAGCCCCCACGGACCCAAAAGGCTCAATGAGCAGTTCTTC. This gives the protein CASSPHGPKRLNEQFF.

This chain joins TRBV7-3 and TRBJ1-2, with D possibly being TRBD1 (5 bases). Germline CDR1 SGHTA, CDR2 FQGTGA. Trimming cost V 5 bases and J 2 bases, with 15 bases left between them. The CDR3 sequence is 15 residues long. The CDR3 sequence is CASSPGGAGNYGYTF. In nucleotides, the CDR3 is TGTGCCAGCAGCCCCGGTGGGGCAGGAAACTATGGCTACACCTTC.

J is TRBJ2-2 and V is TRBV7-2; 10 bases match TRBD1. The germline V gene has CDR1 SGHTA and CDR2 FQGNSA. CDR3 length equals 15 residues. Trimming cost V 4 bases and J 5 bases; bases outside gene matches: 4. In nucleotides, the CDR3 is TGTGCCAGCAGCTCCGGGGGACAGGGGACCGGGGAGCTGTTTTTT. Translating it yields CASSSGGQGTGELFF.

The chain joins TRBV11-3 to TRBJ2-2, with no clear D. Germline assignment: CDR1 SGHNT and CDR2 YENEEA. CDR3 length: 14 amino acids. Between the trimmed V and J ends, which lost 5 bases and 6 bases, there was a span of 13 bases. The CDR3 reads CASSPGTTPGELFF. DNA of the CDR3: TGTGCCAGCAGCCCCGGTACGACCCCCGGGGAGCTGTTTTTT.

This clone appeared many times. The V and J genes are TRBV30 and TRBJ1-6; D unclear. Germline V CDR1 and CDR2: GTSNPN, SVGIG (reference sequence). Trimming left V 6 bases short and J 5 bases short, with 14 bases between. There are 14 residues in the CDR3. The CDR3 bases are TGTGCCTGCCCCGGCGGGGTCCATAATTCACCCCTCCACTTT. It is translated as CACPGGVHNSPLHF.

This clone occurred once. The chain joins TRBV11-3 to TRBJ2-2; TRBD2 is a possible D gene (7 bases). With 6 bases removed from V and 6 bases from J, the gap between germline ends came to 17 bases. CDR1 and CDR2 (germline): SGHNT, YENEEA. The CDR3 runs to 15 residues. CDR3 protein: CASSLGPGGAGELFF. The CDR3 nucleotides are TGTGCCAGCAGTCTAGGGCCGGGGGGCGCCGGGGAGCTGTTTTTT.

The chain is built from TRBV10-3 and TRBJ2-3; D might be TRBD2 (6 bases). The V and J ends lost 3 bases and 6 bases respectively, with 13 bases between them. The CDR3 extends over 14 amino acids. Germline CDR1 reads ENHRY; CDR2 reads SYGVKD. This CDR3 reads CAISDPRGLDTQYF. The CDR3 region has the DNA TGTGCCATCAGTGACCCCCGGGGACTTGATACGCAGTATTTT.

In nucleotides, the CDR3 is TGTGCCAGCTCACCACCGGAGGGGACGATCACTGAAGCTTTCTTT. Translating gives CASSPPEGTITEAFF. The gene calls are TRBV18 and TRBJ1-1; perhaps TRBD1 as D (5 bases). This CDR3 comprises 15 residues. Trimming cost V 0 bases and J 4 bases, with 12 bases left between them. Germline CDR1 reads KGHSH; CDR2 reads LQKENI.

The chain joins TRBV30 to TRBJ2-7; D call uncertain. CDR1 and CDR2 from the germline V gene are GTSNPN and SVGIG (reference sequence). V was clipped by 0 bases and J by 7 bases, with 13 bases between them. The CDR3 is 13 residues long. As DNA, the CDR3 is TGTGCCTGGAGTGTGGGAATCGTCGGAGAGCAGTACTTC. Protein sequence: CAWSVGIVGEQYF.

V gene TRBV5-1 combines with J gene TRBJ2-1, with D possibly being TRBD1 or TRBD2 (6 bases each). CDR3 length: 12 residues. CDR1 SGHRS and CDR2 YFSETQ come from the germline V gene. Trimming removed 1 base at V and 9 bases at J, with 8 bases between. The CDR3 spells CASSLRGLEQFF. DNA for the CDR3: TGCGCCAGCAGCTTGCGGGGGCTTGAGCAGTTCTTC. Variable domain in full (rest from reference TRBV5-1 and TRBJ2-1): KAGVTQTPRYLIKTRGQQVTLSCSPISGHRSVSWYQQTPGQGLQFLFEYFSETQRNKGNFPGRFSGRQFSNSRSEMNVSTLELGDSALYLCASSLRGLEQFFGPGTRLTVL.

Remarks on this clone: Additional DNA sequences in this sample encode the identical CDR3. The CDR3 DNA is TGCGCCAGCAGCTCGCCTTCCTACGAGCAGTACTTC. This sequence encodes CASSSPSYEQYF. The chain combines TRBV5-1 with TRBJ2-7; D unresolved. In germline, CDR1 is SGHRS, CDR2 YFSETQ. This CDR3 is built from 12 residues. V was cut by 3 bases and J by 1 base, with 5 bases left in between.

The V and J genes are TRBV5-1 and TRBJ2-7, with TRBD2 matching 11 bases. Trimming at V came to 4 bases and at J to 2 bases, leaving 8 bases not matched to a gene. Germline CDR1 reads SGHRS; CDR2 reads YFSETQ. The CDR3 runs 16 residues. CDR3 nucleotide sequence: TGCGCCAGCAGCCCTCGGCTGACTAGCGGGACCTACGAGCAGTACTTC. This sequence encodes CASSPRLTSGTYEQYF.

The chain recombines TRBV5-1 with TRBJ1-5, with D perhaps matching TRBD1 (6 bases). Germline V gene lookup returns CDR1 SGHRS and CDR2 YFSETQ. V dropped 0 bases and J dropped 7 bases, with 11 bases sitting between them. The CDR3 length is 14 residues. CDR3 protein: CASSLEGRGQPQHF. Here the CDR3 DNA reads TGCGCCAGCAGCTTGGAGGGCAGGGGCCAGCCCCAGCATTTT.

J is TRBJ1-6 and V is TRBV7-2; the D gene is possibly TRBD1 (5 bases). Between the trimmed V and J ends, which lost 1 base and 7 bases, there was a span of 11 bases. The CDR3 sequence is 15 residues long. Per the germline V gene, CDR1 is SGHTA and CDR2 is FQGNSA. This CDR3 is CASSLVAGNNSPLHF. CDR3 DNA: TGTGCCAGCAGCTTAGTGGCAGGGAACAATTCACCCCTCCACTTT.

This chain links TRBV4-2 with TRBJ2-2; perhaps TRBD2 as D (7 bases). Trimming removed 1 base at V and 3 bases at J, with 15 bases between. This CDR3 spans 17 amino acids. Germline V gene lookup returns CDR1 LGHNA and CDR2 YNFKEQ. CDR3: CASSQAPGRGDTGELFF. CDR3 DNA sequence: TGTGCCAGCAGCCAAGCCCCAGGGAGGGGGGACACCGGGGAGCTGTTTTTT.

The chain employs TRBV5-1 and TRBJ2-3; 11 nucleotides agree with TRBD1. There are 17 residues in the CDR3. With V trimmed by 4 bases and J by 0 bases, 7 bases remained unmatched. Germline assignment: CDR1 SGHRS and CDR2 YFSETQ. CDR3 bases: TGCGCCAGCAGCCCAGCCGGGACAGGGGGGAGCACAGATACGCAGTATTTT. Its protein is CASSPAGTGGSTDTQYF.